The text below deals with one T cell receptor (beta chain). The target antigen is unknown. The data are from a study of cytomegalovirus exposure and HLA in healthy donors. Primers for the PCR totalled 60 Vbeta and 13 Jbeta. The data were produced by immunoSEQ multiplex PCR, yet TCRdb's version contains in-frame clones alone and is incomplete. The table lists 200,000 to 250,000 clones, about 80% of them singletons. The CDR3 contains 13 residues. CDR1 is GTSNPN, CDR2 SVGIG, per germline (reference sequence). V gave up 2 bases and J gave up 5 bases; unmatched junction bases: 3. Study results and caveats: In a later analysis, 16,951 TCR beta sequences were associated with HLA alleles at 0.05 false discovery rate. TCR sequences were mostly rare, though some public TCRs occurred in many donors. Some highly shared sequence variants likely arose as a pipeline artifact. Analysis performed later showed TCR beta chains linked to HLA being more clonally expanded than equally common others.

This receptor was identified in a woman aged 25 to 45 in good health and CMV-seronegative. V usage is TRBV30 and J usage is TRBJ2-5, with TRBD2 matching over 9 bases. Sample: PBMCs. CDR3 protein: CAWSLLAGETQYF. The CDR3 DNA is TGTGCCTGGAGTCTACTAGCGGGTGAGACCCAGTACTTC. Full variable domain (rest looked up from reference TRBV30 and TRBJ2-5): SQTIHQWPATLVQPVGSPLSLECTVEGTSNPNLYWYRQAAGRGLQLLFYSVGIGQISSEVPQNLSASRPQDRQFILSSKKLLLSDSGFYLCAWSLLAGETQYFGPGTRLLVL.